The sequence of this TCR beta chain was determined in a study of cytomegalovirus exposure and HLA in healthy donors. The study's findings and limits: A link between a missense DCLRE1C variant and TCR beta V- and J-gene trimming emerged from a later analysis.

This PCR relied on a set of 60 Vbeta primers and 13 Jbeta primers. Assay used: immunoSEQ multiplex PCR; TCRdb lists only in-frame clones, some missing. The table lists around 200,000 clones, 60% to 80% of them singletons. This clone has just one count. Antigen unknown. The CDR3 has 14 amino acids. The germline CDR1 and CDR2 sequences are MNHNS and SASEGT. Between the trimmed V and J ends, which lost 2 bases and 1 base, there was a span of 9 bases. Specimen: PBMCs. This sequence joins TRBV6-1 and TRBJ2-7; D is ambiguous. The receptor was derived from a woman aged 25 to 39 in good health and CMV-seropositive. The CDR3 sequence: CASSEYKNSYEQYF. The CDR3 bases are TGTGCCAGCAGTGAATACAAGAATTCCTACGAGCAGTACTTC.